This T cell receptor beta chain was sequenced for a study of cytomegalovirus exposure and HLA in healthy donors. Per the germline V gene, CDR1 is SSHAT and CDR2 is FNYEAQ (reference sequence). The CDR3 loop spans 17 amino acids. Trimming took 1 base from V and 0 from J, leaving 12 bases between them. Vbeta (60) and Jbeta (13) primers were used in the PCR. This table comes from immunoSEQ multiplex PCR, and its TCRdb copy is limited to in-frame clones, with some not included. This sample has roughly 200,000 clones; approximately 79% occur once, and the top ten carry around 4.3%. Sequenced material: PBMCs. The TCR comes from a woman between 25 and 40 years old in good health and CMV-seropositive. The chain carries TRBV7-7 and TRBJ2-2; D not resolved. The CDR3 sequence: CASSLEPSLANTGELFF. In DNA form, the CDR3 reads TGTGCCAGCAGCTTAGAACCCTCTTTAGCGAACACCGGGGAGCTGTTTTTT.